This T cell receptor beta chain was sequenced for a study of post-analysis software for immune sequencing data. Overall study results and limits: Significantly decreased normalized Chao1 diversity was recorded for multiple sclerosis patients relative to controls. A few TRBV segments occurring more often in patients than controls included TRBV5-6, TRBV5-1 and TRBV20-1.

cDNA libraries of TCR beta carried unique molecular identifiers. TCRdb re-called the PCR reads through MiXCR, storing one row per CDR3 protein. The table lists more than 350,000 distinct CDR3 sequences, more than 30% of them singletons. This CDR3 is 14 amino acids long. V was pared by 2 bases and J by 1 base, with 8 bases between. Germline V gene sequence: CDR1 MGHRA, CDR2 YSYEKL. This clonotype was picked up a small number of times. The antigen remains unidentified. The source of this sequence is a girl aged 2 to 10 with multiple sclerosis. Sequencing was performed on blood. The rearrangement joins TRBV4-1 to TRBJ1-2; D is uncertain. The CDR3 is CASSQSRINYGYTF. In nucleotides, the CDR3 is TGCGCCAGCAGCCAATCTAGGATTAACTATGGCTACACCTTC.